This is a list of T cell receptor beta chains from one sample in a study of T-cell memory formation after mild COVID-19. TCRdb recomputed calls from the 5' RACE reads with MiXCR, one row per CDR3 protein. The sample yields 150,000 to 200,000 distinct CDR3 sequences, approximately 14% seen once. Source material: PBMCs or a T cell subset sorted from them (not recorded which). The source is an adult woman who had mild COVID-19 (a few samples of this study predate the infection). Cell type and time point are not known. Both conserved end residues are part of each CDR3. The D gene is left open where the match is weak. Some rows have no size entry. The others give once, few or many, or a class for an expanded clone.

v_call	d_call	clone_size	cdr3_length	j_call	cdr3_nt	cdr3_aa
TRBV12-3/TRBV12-4	NA	few	15	TRBJ2-1	TGTGCCAGCAGTTTGGGACCGCTATTCAACAATGAGCAGTTCTTC	CASSLGPLFNNEQFF
TRBV5-1	TRBD1	few	13	TRBJ2-2	TGCGCCAGCAACCGACAGGGGACCGGGGAGCTGTTTTTT	CASNRQGTGELFF
TRBV11-2	NA	few	12	TRBJ2-5	TGTGCCAGCAGCCCCCGGCGAGAGACCCAGTACTTC	CASSPRRETQYF
TRBV7-2	TRBD2	few	16	TRBJ2-1	TGTGCCAGCAGCTTAGTAGCGGGGGGAACCTACAATGAGCAGTTCTTC	CASSLVAGGTYNEQFF
TRBV2	TRBD1	NA	12	TRBJ1-2	TGTGCCAGCGAAGACAGGGGGATCGGCTACACCTTC	CASEDRGIGYTF
TRBV5-1	NA	NA	12	TRBJ1-2	TGCGCCAGCAGCCCGGGGTGGGACGGCTACACCTTC	CASSPGWDGYTF
TRBV19	NA	few	13	TRBJ1-2	TGTGCCAGTAGTATCGGGACGGGATATGGCTACACCTTC	CASSIGTGYGYTF
TRBV13	TRBD1	NA	15	TRBJ2-7	TGTGCCAGCAGCCCAGGGGGCTTGACGATCTACGAGCAGTACTTC	CASSPGGLTIYEQYF
TRBV21-1	NA	NA	15	TRBJ1-5	TGTGCCAGCAGCAAGTCTAGCAGGGGGAATCAGCCCCAGCATTTT	CASSKSSRGNQPQHF
TRBV5-6	NA	few	18	TRBJ2-6	TGTGCCAGCAGCTTGCTCCCCCCGGGGGTTTCTGGGGCCAACGTCCTGACTTTC	CASSLLPPGVSGANVLTF
TRBV29-1	NA	NA	17	TRBJ1-3	TGCAGCGTTGAAGATCCCAGCGAGGGCTACTCTGGAAACACCATATATTTT	CSVEDPSEGYSGNTIYF
TRBV7-2	TRBD2	few	16	TRBJ2-3	TGTGCCAGCTCCCTATTGGGGACTAGCGCTTCGAATACGCAGTATTTT	CASSLLGTSASNTQYF
TRBV5-1	TRBD1	NA	15	TRBJ2-7	TGCGCCAGCAGCTATGGCGGACAGGGTATATACGAGCAGTACTTC	CASSYGGQGIYEQYF
TRBV7-2	TRBD2	NA	16	TRBJ2-3	TGTGCCAGCAGAGCTCGGGCGGGAGGCGTCACAGATACGCAGTATTTT	CASRARAGGVTDTQYF
TRBV5-1	NA	few	10	TRBJ1-2	TGCGCCCTCCATATTTATGGCTACACCTTC	CALHIYGYTF
TRBV10-3	NA	few	13	TRBJ1-2	TGTGCCATCAATGCATTGGGGGCGACAAACTACACCTTC	CAINALGATNYTF
TRBV5-4	TRBD1	few	14	TRBJ1-2	TGTGCCAGCAGCTTGGCGGGACAGGGGATAGGCTACACCTTC	CASSLAGQGIGYTF
TRBV15	NA	many	14	TRBJ2-7	TGTGCCACCAGCAGAGATAGGGATAAGGGACTGCAGTACTTC	CATSRDRDKGLQYF
TRBV12-3/TRBV12-4	NA	few	15	TRBJ1-6	TGTGCCAGCAGTTTAGACGGGGGGTTGCGATCACCCCTCCACTTT	CASSLDGGLRSPLHF
TRBV12-3/TRBV12-4	NA	few	13	TRBJ2-7	TGTGCCAGCAAGGGAGGCAGAACCTACGAGCAGTACTTC	CASKGGRTYEQYF
TRBV6-5	TRBD1	many	15	TRBJ1-2	TGTGCCAGCAGCACGGCCCGACAGGGCAACTATGGCTACACCTTC	CASSTARQGNYGYTF
TRBV6-2/TRBV6-3	TRBD1	few	15	TRBJ1-2	TGTGCCAGCACTTACGCCGGGACAGAGAACTATGGCTACACCTTC	CASTYAGTENYGYTF
TRBV25-1	TRBD1	few	15	TRBJ2-7	TGTGCCAGCAGTGCTTTGCTGGACAGGGACTACGAGCAGTACTTC	CASSALLDRDYEQYF
TRBV6-1	TRBD1	NA	15	TRBJ1-5	TGTGCCAGCAGGGCCGGGACAGGGGGGAATCAGCCCCAGCATTTT	CASRAGTGGNQPQHF
TRBV7-2	TRBD1	NA	13	TRBJ2-1	TGTGCCAGCAGCCGGTATTCCGGGACAGTGGAGTTCTTC	CASSRYSGTVEFF
TRBV7-9	TRBD2	few	14	TRBJ2-7	TGTGCCAGCAGCCGCGGGACTAATCGGTACGAGCAGTACTTC	CASSRGTNRYEQYF
TRBV12-3/TRBV12-4	NA	NA	13	TRBJ2-5	TGTGCCAGCAGCCGGGGATCGGGGGAGACCCAGTACTTC	CASSRGSGETQYF
TRBV12-3/TRBV12-4	TRBD1	NA	13	TRBJ1-2	TGTGCCAGCAGTCTGGGACAGATCAGTGGCTACACCTTC	CASSLGQISGYTF
TRBV7-2	NA	NA	15	TRBJ1-3	TGTGCCAGCAGCCAAGGCGGATCCTCTGGAAACACCATATATTTT	CASSQGGSSGNTIYF
TRBV7-8	TRBD1	NA	16	TRBJ1-4	TGTGCCAGCAGCTCATACAGGGGTCCAACTAATGAAAAACTGTTTTTT	CASSSYRGPTNEKLFF
TRBV7-8	NA	NA	14	TRBJ1-5	TGTGCCAGCAGACAAGGGGCGAGCAATCAGCCCCAGCATTTT	CASRQGASNQPQHF
TRBV5-1	NA	few	19	TRBJ2-7	TGCGCCAGCAGCTCCCCGACTCAGGTGCGCCCTATGTTCTCCTACGAGCAGTACTTC	CASSSPTQVRPMFSYEQYF
TRBV5-4	NA	many	15	TRBJ2-3	TGTGCCAGCAGCTTGGATATGGTGGGCACAGATACGCAGTATTTT	CASSLDMVGTDTQYF
TRBV12-3/TRBV12-4	NA	few	12	TRBJ1-5	TGTGCCACCCAGTGGGGGACTCAGCCCCAGCATTTT	CATQWGTQPQHF
TRBV7-2	NA	many	17	TRBJ2-6	TGTGCCAGCATAGGGGGACAAGGCCTAAGGGGGGCCAACGTCCTGACTTTC	CASIGGQGLRGANVLTF
TRBV4-1	NA	few	14	TRBJ1-1	TGCGCCAGCAGCCTGGTAGTGGGGACCACTGAAGCTTTCTTT	CASSLVVGTTEAFF
TRBV3-1	NA	few	14	TRBJ2-2	TGTGCCAGCAGCCAACTGGGTAGCACCGGGGAGCTGTTTTTT	CASSQLGSTGELFF
TRBV4-1	NA	few	13	TRBJ1-6	TGCGCCAGCAGCCAAGATGGGTGGGGACCCCTCCACTTT	CASSQDGWGPLHF
TRBV4-2	TRBD1	few	14	TRBJ1-1	TGTGCCAGCAACCGCGACAGGGCTAACACTGAAGCTTTCTTT	CASNRDRANTEAFF
TRBV5-6	NA	few	14	TRBJ2-2	TGTGCCAGCAGCTTGGCCCAGAACACCGGGGAGCTGTTTTTT	CASSLAQNTGELFF
TRBV2	NA	many	14	TRBJ2-3	TGTGCCAGCACCTTGGACAGAAGCACAGATACGCAGTATTTT	CASTLDRSTDTQYF
TRBV24-1	NA	NA	14	TRBJ2-3	TGTGCCACCAGTGATTTGATTCGCACAGATACGCAGTATTTT	CATSDLIRTDTQYF
TRBV5-1	NA	NA	13	TRBJ1-3	TGCGCCAGCAGCGCCTCCCCTGGAAACACCATATATTTT	CASSASPGNTIYF
TRBV7-9	NA	NA	13	TRBJ2-7	TGTGCCAGCGCCCCAGGGGTCACCTACGAGCAGTACTTC	CASAPGVTYEQYF
TRBV2	NA	NA	14	TRBJ1-1	TGTGCCAGCAGGCTACAGGGTTTGGGGACTGAAGCTTTCTTT	CASRLQGLGTEAFF
TRBV7-6	NA	few	14	TRBJ1-1	TGTGCCAGCAGCTTAGGGGAGGAGGCGGCTGAAGCTTTCTTT	CASSLGEEAAEAFF
TRBV30	NA	NA	11	TRBJ2-7	TGTGCCTGGAGTGTACGGGACGAGCAGTACTTC	CAWSVRDEQYF